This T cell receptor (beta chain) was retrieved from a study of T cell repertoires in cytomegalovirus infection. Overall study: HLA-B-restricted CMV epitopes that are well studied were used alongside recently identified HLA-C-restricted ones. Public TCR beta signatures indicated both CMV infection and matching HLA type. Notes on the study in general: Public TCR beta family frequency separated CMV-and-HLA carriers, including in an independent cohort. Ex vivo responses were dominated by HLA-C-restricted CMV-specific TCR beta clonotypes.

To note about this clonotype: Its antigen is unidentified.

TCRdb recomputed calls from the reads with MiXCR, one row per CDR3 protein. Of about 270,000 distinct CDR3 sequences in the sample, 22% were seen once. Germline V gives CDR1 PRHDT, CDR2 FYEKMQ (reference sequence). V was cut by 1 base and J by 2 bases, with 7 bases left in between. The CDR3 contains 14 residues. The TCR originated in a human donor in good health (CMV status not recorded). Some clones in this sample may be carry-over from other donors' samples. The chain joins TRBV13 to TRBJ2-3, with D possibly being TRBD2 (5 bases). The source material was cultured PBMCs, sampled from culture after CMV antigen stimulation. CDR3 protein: CASSLERDTDTQYF. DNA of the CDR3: TGTGCCAGCAGCTTAGAGAGGGACACAGATACGCAGTATTTT.